The present T cell receptor (beta chain) was sequenced within a study of shared clonotypes between healthy human individuals. Regarding the study as a whole: Measured sharing among donors was expected to vary with sequencing depth. Rarefaction curves obtained for sorted subsets showed sequencing incomplete despite large depth.

Only CD45RO-negative cells positively selected for CCR7 counted as naive CD8 cells, so terminally differentiated effector memory CD45RA+ cells were excluded. The J segment lost 8 bases and the V segment lost 0 bases, leaving 14 bases of the junction unmatched. The CDR3 is 18 amino acids. The germline CDR1 and CDR2 sequences are SGHDN and FVKESK. For every subset, genomic DNA was evenly distributed across several immunoSEQ plates. Libraries were prepared by immunoSEQ multiplex PCR; TCRdb keeps only in-frame clonotypes and omits some of them. Among about 680,000 clones listed, around 92% were seen once. As regards this clone: Its antigen is still unknown.

Sequencing was done on a sample of naive CD8+ T cells sorted from blood. The chain employs TRBV14 and TRBJ2-1, with TRBD2 identical over 9 bases. The origin of this receptor is a man under 40 in good health. In DNA form, the CDR3 reads TGTGCCAGCAGCCAAGATCCCCCTCTGGTAGCGGGAGCGTATGAGCAGTTCTTC. Translating gives CASSQDPPLVAGAYEQFF. Full variable domain (rest looked up from reference TRBV14 and TRBJ2-1): EAGVTQFPSHSVIEKGQTVTLRCDPISGHDNLYWYRRVMGKEIKFLLHFVKESKQDESGMPNNRFLAERTGGTYSTLKVQPAELEDSGVYFCASSQDPPLVAGAYEQFFGPGTRLTVL.